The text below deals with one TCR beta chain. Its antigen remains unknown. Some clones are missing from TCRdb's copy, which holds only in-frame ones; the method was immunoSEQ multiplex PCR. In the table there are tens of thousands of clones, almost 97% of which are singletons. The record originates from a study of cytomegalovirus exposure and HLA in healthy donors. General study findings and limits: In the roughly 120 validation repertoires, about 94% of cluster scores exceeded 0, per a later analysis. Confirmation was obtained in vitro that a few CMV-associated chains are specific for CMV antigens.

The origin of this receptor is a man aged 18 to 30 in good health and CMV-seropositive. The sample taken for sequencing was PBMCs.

CDR3 region: CASRGWGASGTEAFF. The DNA for the CDR3 is TGTGCCAGCAGAGGGTGGGGCGCGAGTGGCACTGAAGCTTTCTTT. The chain employs TRBV6-1 and TRBJ1-1; tentatively, D is TRBD1 (5 bases). This CDR3 comprises 15 residues. Germline V CDR1 and CDR2: MNHNS, SASEGT. The germline V and J ends were trimmed by 6 bases and 4 bases, with 18 bases remaining between them.